This record covers a single T cell receptor beta chain. Its antigen is currently not known. Base qualities are not at hand, and no much larger clone is one base apart. TCRbeta CDR3 regions were amplified from genomic DNA using the immunoSEQ Assay, a bias-controlled multiplex PCR. Under the source paper's analysis protocol: The number of nucleated cells in each sample was estimated from the amplification of reference gene primers within the assay. To quantify the absolute abundance of each unique TCRbeta CDR3 rearrangement, sequence reads were collapsed and filtered. Productive Simpson clonality was computed per sample as the square root of Simpson's diversity index over productive rearrangements. TCRdb retrieved this table from immuneACCESS and kept in-frame rearrangements only. Not all clones are present; in checked studies, unresolved V genes account for under half, and no reason is known for the remainder. V and J calls and clone size are given by that table; D and trimming were obtained from the DNA. The sample table holds more than 110,000 clones, of which more than 70% were seen once. Around 5.5% of the sample is in the top ten clones.

Participants in the prospective study were enrolled through a virtual design, were aged roughly 18 to 100 years, and lived in 20 to 30 United States geographic areas. To assign participants to cohorts, the prospective study relied on clinical history that participants themselves reported in a screening survey and a study questionnaire. Mobile phlebotomists in the prospective study collected whole blood, serum and a nasopharyngeal or oropharyngeal swab from every participant. Prospective study participants could optionally give additional blood draws and questionnaires over an approximately two-month period. Prospective study blood samples were shipped either frozen or at room temperature before DNA extraction. These data originate in a study of blood T cell repertoires in COVID-19 (dated by TCRdb to the early 2020s). Regarding the study in general: Collaborator samples came from the United States, Italy and Spain and covered acute and convalescent phases of COVID-19. Samples were obtained from the ongoing ImmuneRACE study (first 160 participants) and from about 1,300 subjects provided by 6 global collaborators. Subjects who had been exposed to COVID-19, were actively infected with it, or had recovered from it provided the deeply sampled blood TCRbeta repertoires that made up the dataset. The sample metadata nearly always contained a de-identified subject ID, COVID-19 status, age in years and sex. The repertoires were released in a freely available public database intended as a resource for research on the immune response to SARS-CoV-2. The prospective study material was composed of cDNA or gDNA derived from T cells, B-cell-depleted T cells, or PBMCs. Where available, HLA class I and class II types were taken from metadata supplied by the sample provider and were not determined by assay-based typing. Broad study findings and their caveats: The quantity of clinical and demographic metadata differed by source and by participant and was supplied without curation.

The germline V gene (reference sequence) gives CDR1 as LNHNV and CDR2 as YYDKDF. From the cysteine up to the phenylalanine, the CDR3 has a length of 14 residues. The retained sequence is limited to the CDR3, 42 bases, with the frame set at the first base. V lost 0 bases and J lost 1 base; the stretch between them is 6 bases long. The TCR was taken from a middle-aged man with acute COVID-19. The V gene is TRBV15 and the J gene is TRBJ2-5; the D gene assignment is ambiguous. Sequencing was done on a sample of PBMCs or T cells enriched from blood (not recorded which). The nucleotide sequence is given as TGTGCCACCAGCAGAGATAGATCCCAAGAGACCCAGTACTTC. This is translated as CATSRDRSQETQYF.